Sequencing of this T cell receptor beta chain was carried out in a study of cytomegalovirus exposure and HLA in healthy donors. Across the study: Early release data held 75 million to 90 million unique TCRs from HLA-typed donors. The study's findings and limits: For presence/absence analyses, sequencing depth was assumed to be roughly uniform across donors.

This clone was counted once. Its antigen is not identified. This CDR3 has 12 amino acids. The germline V and J ends were trimmed by 6 bases and 3 bases, with 8 bases remaining between them. CDR1 and CDR2 (germline): SNHLY, FYNNEI. With 60 Vbeta and 13 Jbeta primers, the PCR was carried out. Data came from immunoSEQ multiplex PCR; TCRdb stores just in-frame clones and leaves some out. The sample holds 150,000 to 200,000 clones; approximately 88% are singletons and the top ten take 0.26%. The receptor was isolated from a boy under 18 in good health and CMV-seronegative. The chain couples TRBV2 to TRBJ1-1; no clear D gene. The sequenced sample consisted of PBMCs. CDR3 sequence reads: CASSGGYTEAFF. The CDR3 DNA reads TGTGCCAGCAGCGGAGGGTACACTGAAGCTTTCTTT.